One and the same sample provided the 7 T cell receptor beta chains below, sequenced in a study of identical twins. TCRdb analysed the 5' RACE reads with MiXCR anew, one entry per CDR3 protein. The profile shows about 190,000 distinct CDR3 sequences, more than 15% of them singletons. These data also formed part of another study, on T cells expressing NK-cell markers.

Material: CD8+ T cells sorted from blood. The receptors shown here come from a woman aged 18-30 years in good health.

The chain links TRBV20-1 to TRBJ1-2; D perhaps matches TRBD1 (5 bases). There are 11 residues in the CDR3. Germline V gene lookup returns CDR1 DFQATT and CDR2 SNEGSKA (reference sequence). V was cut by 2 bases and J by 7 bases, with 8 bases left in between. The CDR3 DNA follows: TGCAGTGCTAGAATCGGGGCTGGCTACACCTTC. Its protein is CSARIGAGYTF.

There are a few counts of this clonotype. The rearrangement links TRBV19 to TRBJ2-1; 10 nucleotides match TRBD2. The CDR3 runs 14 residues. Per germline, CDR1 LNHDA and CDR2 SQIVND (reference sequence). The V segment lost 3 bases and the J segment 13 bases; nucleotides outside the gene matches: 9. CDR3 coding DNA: TGTGCCAGTAGTATTGGGAGGCTAGCGGGAGTTCAGTTCTTC. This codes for CASSIGRLAGVQFF.

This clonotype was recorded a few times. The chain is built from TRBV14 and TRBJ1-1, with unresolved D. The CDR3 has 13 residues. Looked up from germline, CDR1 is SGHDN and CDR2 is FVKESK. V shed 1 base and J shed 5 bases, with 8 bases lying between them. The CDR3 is CASSQGLPTEAFF. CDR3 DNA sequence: TGTGCCAGCAGCCAAGGCCTGCCGACTGAAGCTTTCTTT.

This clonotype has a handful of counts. CDR3 coding DNA: TGCAGCGTTTCTAGTTCGGGTGAGACCCAGTACTTC. Its translation: CSVSSSGETQYF. V gene TRBV29-1 combines with J gene TRBJ2-5; D uncertain. This CDR3 comprises 12 residues. V was shortened by 5 bases and J by 5 bases, with 12 bases between the two germline ends. Germline V gives CDR1 SQVTM, CDR2 ANQGSEA.

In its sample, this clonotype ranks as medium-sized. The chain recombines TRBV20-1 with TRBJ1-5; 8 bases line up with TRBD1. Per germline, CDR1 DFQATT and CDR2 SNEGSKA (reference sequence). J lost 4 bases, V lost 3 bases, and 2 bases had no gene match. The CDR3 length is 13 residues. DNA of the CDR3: TGCAGTGCTAGGGACAGGGAAAATCAGCCCCAGCATTTT. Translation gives CSARDRENQPQHF.

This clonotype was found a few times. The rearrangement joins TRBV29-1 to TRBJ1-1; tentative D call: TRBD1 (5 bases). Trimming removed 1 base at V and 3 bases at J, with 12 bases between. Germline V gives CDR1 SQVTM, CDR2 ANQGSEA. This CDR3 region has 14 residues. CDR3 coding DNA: TGCAGCGTTGAAGGGGCCAGGGAGGACACTGAAGCTTTCTTT. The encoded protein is CSVEGAREDTEAFF.

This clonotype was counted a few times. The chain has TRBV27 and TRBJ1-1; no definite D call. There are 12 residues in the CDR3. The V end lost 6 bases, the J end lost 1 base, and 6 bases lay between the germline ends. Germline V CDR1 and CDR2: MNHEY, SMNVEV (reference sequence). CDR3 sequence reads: CASRDTNTEAFF. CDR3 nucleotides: TGTGCCAGCAGGGATACGAACACTGAAGCTTTCTTT.